The 21 T cell receptor beta chains below all came from one sample that was sequenced in a study of early T cells in non-severe SARS-CoV-2 infection. TCRdb fed the 5' RACE reads into MiXCR, producing one record per CDR3 protein. The sample holds about 30,000 distinct CDR3 sequences, about 5.7% seen once. The sequenced material came from whole blood. The receptor set was obtained from an adult who was a healthcare worker with PCR-confirmed SARS-CoV-2 infection or an uninfected control (not recorded which).

The chain uses TRBV30 and TRBJ2-2; the match to TRBD1 covers 7 bases. V lost 2 bases to trimming and J lost 3 bases; unmatched junction nucleotides: 6. The CDR3 contains 15 residues. CDR1 is GTSNPN and CDR2 is SVGIG in the germline V gene (reference sequence). The CDR3 spells CAWSRNRGDTGELFF. The CDR3 coding sequence is TGTGCCTGGAGTCGGAACAGGGGCGACACCGGGGAGCTGTTTTTT. The full variable domain, its missing parts supplied by reference TRBV30 and TRBJ2-2, is SQTIHQWPATLVQPVGSPLSLECTVEGTSNPNLYWYRQAAGRGLQLLFYSVGIGQISSEVPQNLSASRPQDRQFILSSKKLLLSDSGFYLCAWSRNRGDTGELFFGEGSRLTVL.

There are many counts of this clonotype. The chain has TRBV10-3 and TRBJ2-7; TRBD1 aligns across 10 bases. After removal of 0 bases from V and 10 bases from J, the junction contained 9 bases not matched to a gene. Germline loops: CDR1 ENHRY, CDR2 SYGVKD. The CDR3 is 15 residues long. The CDR3 DNA follows: TGTGCCATCAGTGAGTCGCAGACAGGGGGCACAAAACAGTACTTC. Its translation is CAISESQTGGTKQYF.

This clonotype was picked up a small number of times. The V call is TRBV30, the J call TRBJ2-2; D is unresolved. V was clipped by 2 bases and J by 5 bases, with 12 bases between them. CDR1 GTSNPN and CDR2 SVGIG come from the germline V gene (reference sequence). The CDR3 has 14 amino acids. As DNA, the CDR3 is TGTGCCTGGAGTATCGGCGGTTTGACCGGGGAGCTGTTTTTT. It encodes CAWSIGGLTGELFF.

This clonotype was seen repeatedly, ten times or more. V is TRBV30 and J is TRBJ1-5; no definite D call. The germline V gene encodes CDR1 GTSNPN and CDR2 SVGIG (reference sequence). Deletions cut 2 bases from V and 5 bases from J, with 10 bases between. The CDR3 sequence is 13 residues long. DNA for the CDR3: TGTGCCTGGAGTTACTACGGGGATCAGCCCCAGCATTTT. This codes for CAWSYYGDQPQHF. Full variable domain (missing parts from reference TRBV30 and TRBJ1-5): SQTIHQWPATLVQPVGSPLSLECTVEGTSNPNLYWYRQAAGRGLQLLFYSVGIGQISSEVPQNLSASRPQDRQFILSSKKLLLSDSGFYLCAWSYYGDQPQHFGDGTRLSIL.

The V call is TRBV5-4, the J call TRBJ2-5; 10 nucleotides line up with TRBD2. J was trimmed by 5 bases and V by 4 bases; bases with no gene match: 11. This CDR3 has 16 amino acids. The germline V gene has CDR1 SGHNT and CDR2 YYREEE (reference sequence). The CDR3 DNA follows: TGTGCCAGCAGCACGAGGACTAGCGGACGCCCCGAGACCCAGTACTTC. Amino acids: CASSTRTSGRPETQYF.

The chain is built from TRBV6-1 and TRBJ2-1, with 10 bases matching TRBD2. The CDR3 sequence is 18 residues long. Germline V gives CDR1 MNHNS, CDR2 SASEGT. Trimming at V came to 5 bases and at J to 4 bases, leaving 14 bases not matched to a gene. DNA for the CDR3: TGTGCCAGCAGTTTTCTAGCGGGAGTCGTAAAACTGTACAATGAGCAGTTCTTC. Translating it yields CASSFLAGVVKLYNEQFF.

Many counts were recorded for this clonotype. The chain employs TRBV7-2 and TRBJ1-1; D is uncertain. In germline, CDR1 is SGHTA, CDR2 FQGNSA. Trimming stripped 6 bases from V and 9 bases from J, with 14 bases between. The CDR3 runs to 12 residues. CDR3 bases: TGTGCCAGCAGGCGTAGGGAGTCACAAGCTTTCTTT. Amino acid sequence: CASRRRESQAFF.

This clonotype was observed at least ten times. V usage is TRBV5-4 and J usage is TRBJ1-6; TRBD1 matches 9 bases. This CDR3 is 16 amino acids long. Germline CDR1 is SGHNT and CDR2 is YYREEE (reference sequence). The ends lost 4 bases at V and 10 bases at J; junction bases unmatched: 12. In nucleotides, the CDR3 is TGTGCCAGCAGCCTCGCCGGGACAGGGAAAGGATCACCCCTCCACTTT. Translating it yields CASSLAGTGKGSPLHF.

This clonotype turned up a few times. The chain couples TRBV11-2 to TRBJ2-2; unclear D gene. Germline values: CDR1 SGHAT, CDR2 FQNNGV. The CDR3 loop spans 14 amino acids. V lost 3 bases, J lost 5 bases, and 10 bases lay in between. CDR3 sequence reads: CASSFGPKTGELFF. The CDR3 nucleotides are TGTGCCAGCAGCTTCGGGCCTAAAACCGGGGAGCTGTTTTTT.

This clonotype was counted a few times. This chain links TRBV28 with TRBJ2-5, with D perhaps given as TRBD1 or TRBD2 (5 bases each). The V and J ends lost 5 bases and 2 bases respectively, with 18 bases between them. The CDR3 covers 16 residues. CDR1 MDHEN and CDR2 SYDVKM come from the germline V gene. CDR3 residues: CASSRNTMGTQETQYF. The CDR3 nucleotides are TGTGCCAGCAGTCGTAACACTATGGGGACGCAAGAGACCCAGTACTTC.

This clonotype came up many times. The chain joins TRBV18 to TRBJ1-1; D might be TRBD1 (5 bases). Per the germline V gene, CDR1 is KGHSH and CDR2 is LQKENI. V lost 6 bases, J lost 2 bases, and 10 bases lay in between. The CDR3 length is 13 residues. CDR3 nucleotide sequence: TGTGCCAGCTCCCCCCAGGGAAACACTGAAGCTTTCTTT. This translates into CASSPQGNTEAFF.

The J gene is TRBJ2-1, the V gene TRBV24-1; no reliable D call. With 0 bases removed from V and 5 bases from J, the gap between germline ends came to 7 bases. Germline-derived CDR1 and CDR2 are KGHDR and SFDVKD. The CDR3 spans 14 residues. Here the CDR3 reads CATSDLIRHNEQFF. CDR3 nucleotides: TGTGCCACCAGTGATTTGATCCGACACAATGAGCAGTTCTTC.

This clonotype was detected only a few times. J is TRBJ2-5 and V is TRBV7-3, with 10 bases fitting TRBD2. The germline gives CDR1 SGHTA, CDR2 FQGTGA. After removal of 2 bases from V and 4 bases from J, the junction contained 4 bases not matched to a gene. This CDR3 has 15 amino acids. In DNA form, the CDR3 reads TGTGCCAGCAGCTTAGGGCTAGCGGGAGTAGAGACCCAGTACTTC. It specifies CASSLGLAGVETQYF.

The chain joins TRBV5-5 to TRBJ1-3, with 12 bases matching TRBD1. The CDR3 has 15 residues. Per the germline V gene, CDR1 is SGHKS and CDR2 is YYEKEE (reference sequence). V gave up 5 bases and J gave up 8 bases; unmatched junction bases: 8. The CDR3 is CASRLGTGGGYTIYF. The CDR3 DNA is TGTGCCAGCAGACTCGGGACAGGGGGCGGTTACACCATATATTTT.

This clonotype was observed a handful of times. The V and J genes are TRBV30 and TRBJ2-4, with D perhaps matching TRBD1 (6 bases). The V end lost 2 bases, the J end lost 3 bases, and 8 bases lay between the germline ends. The CDR3 is made up of 13 amino acids. The germline gives CDR1 GTSNPN, CDR2 SVGIG (reference sequence). The CDR3 DNA reads TGTGCCTGGAGTACAGGGCGCAAAAACATTCAGTACTTC. It yields the protein CAWSTGRKNIQYF.

This clonotype was seen ten or more times. The chain carries TRBV12-3 or TRBV12-4 and TRBJ1-5; the D is unclear. The CDR3 spans 13 residues. V was shortened by 3 bases and J by 3 bases, with 6 bases between the two germline ends. The CDR3 nucleotides are TGTGCCAGCAGTTTCGGCACCAATCAGCCCCAGCATTTT. This translates into CASSFGTNQPQHF.

V and J are TRBV7-9 and TRBJ1-1; 7 nucleotides line up with TRBD1. Germline-derived CDR1 and CDR2 are SEHNR and FQNEAQ (reference sequence). Trimming cost V 4 bases and J 4 bases; bases outside gene matches: 9. The CDR3 contains 15 residues. The CDR3 sequence: CASSSNRGRGTEAFF. CDR3 nucleotides: TGTGCCAGCAGCTCCAACAGGGGCCGTGGCACTGAAGCTTTCTTT. Combining the CDR3 with reference TRBV7-9 and TRBJ1-1 gives the whole variable domain DTGVSQNPRHKITKRGQNVTFRCDPISEHNRLYWYRQTLGQGPEFLTYFQNEAQLEKSRLLSDRFSAERPKGSFSTLEIQRTEQGDSAMYLCASSSNRGRGTEAFFGQGTRLTVV.

Many counts were recorded for this clonotype. The chain combines TRBV12-3 or TRBV12-4 with TRBJ1-4; D remains unclear. The CDR3 runs 14 residues. The germline V and J ends were trimmed by 6 bases and 6 bases, with 14 bases remaining between them. The CDR3 spells CASSPSRPYEKLFF. CDR3 nucleotide sequence: TGTGCCAGCAGCCCAAGTCGGCCGTATGAAAAACTGTTTTTT.

This clonotype appeared many times. V is TRBV19 and J is TRBJ2-1, with TRBD2 matching over 7 bases. From germline, CDR1 is LNHDA and CDR2 SQIVND (reference sequence). The CDR3 is 12 amino acids. Unmatched junction bases numbered 0, after V lost 7 bases and J lost 3 bases. The CDR3: CASTSGYNEQFF. As DNA, the CDR3 is TGTGCCAGTACTAGCGGCTACAATGAGCAGTTCTTC.

The CDR3 loop is CASSPRTGRGYEQYF. CDR3 nucleotide sequence: TGTGCCAGCAGCCCCCGGACAGGGAGAGGGTACGAGCAGTACTTC. This chain connects TRBV7-2 to TRBJ2-7; 8 positions match TRBD1. Trimming at V came to 5 bases and at J to 4 bases, leaving 10 bases not matched to a gene. CDR3 length: 15 amino acids. Germline V CDR1 and CDR2: SGHTA, FQGNSA.

There are many counts of this clonotype. J is TRBJ2-5 and V is TRBV5-1, with TRBD2 matching over 14 bases. J lost 5 bases, V lost 0 bases, and 12 bases had no gene match. From germline, CDR1 is SGHRS and CDR2 YFSETQ. CDR3 length: 19 amino acids. DNA of the CDR3: TGCGCCAGCAGCTTGGCCGGGACTAGCGGGAGCTTCGGGGTGGAGACCCAGTACTTC. This gives the protein CASSLAGTSGSFGVETQYF.